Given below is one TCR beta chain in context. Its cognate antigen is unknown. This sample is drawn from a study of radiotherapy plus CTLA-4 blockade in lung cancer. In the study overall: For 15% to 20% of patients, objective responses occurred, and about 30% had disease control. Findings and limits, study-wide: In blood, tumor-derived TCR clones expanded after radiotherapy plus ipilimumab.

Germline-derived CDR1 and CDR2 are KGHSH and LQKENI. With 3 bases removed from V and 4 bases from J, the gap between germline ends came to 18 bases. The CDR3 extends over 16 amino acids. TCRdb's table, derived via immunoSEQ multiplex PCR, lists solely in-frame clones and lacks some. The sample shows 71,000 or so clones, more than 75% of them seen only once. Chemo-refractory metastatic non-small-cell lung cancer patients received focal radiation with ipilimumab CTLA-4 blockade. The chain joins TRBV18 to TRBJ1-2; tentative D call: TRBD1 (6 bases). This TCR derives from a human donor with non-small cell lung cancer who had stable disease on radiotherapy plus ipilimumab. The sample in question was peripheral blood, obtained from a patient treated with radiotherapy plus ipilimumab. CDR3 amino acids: CASSPNRAPLSYGYTF. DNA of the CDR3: TGTGCCAGCTCACCGAACAGGGCCCCGCTTAGCTATGGCTACACCTTC.